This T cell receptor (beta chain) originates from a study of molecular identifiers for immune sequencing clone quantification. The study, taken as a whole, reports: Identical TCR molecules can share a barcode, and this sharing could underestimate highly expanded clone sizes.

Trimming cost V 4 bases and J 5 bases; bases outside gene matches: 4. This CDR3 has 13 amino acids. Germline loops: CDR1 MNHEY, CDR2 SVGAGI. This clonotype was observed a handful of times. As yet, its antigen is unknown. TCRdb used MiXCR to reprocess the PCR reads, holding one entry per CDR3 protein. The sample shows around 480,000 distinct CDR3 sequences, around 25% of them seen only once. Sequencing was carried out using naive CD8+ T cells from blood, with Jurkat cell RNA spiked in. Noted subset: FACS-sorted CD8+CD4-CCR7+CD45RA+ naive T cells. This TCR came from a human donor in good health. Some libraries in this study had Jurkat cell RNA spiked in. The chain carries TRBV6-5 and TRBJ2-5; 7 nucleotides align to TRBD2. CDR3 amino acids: CASSSTSYETQYF. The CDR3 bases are TGTGCCAGCAGTTCGACTAGCTACGAGACCCAGTACTTC.